This entry lists 15 T cell receptor beta chains sequenced from one sample in a study of T cells after yellow fever vaccination. MiXCR, run by TCRdb on the 5' RACE reads, gives a single entry per CDR3 protein. The sample has 60,000 to 95,000 distinct CDR3 sequences; 7.3% are singletons. Specimen: CD8+ T cells sorted from PBMCs, collected roughly 10 days after the first yellow fever vaccination. These TCRs come from a man aged 18 to 30 who received the YFV17D yellow fever vaccine.

This clonotype was observed at least ten times. The chain is built from TRBV7-7 and TRBJ2-7; 9 positions agree with TRBD1. Germline lookup yields CDR1 SSHAT and CDR2 FNYEAQ (reference sequence). There are 13 residues in the CDR3. CDR3 amino acids: CASSWDREDEQYV. In DNA, the CDR3 is TGTGCTAGCAGCTGGGACAGGGAGGACGAGCAGTACGTC.

This clonotype has only a few counts. This CDR3 reads CASSLPGQGLRSYGYTF. The CDR3 DNA is TGTGCCAGCAGTTTGCCGGGACAGGGGCTCCGGAGCTATGGCTACACCTTC. The V call is TRBV6-5, the J call TRBJ1-2; TRBD1 aligns across 10 bases. Germline assignment: CDR1 MNHEY and CDR2 SVGAGI. The CDR3 contains 17 residues. The V and J ends lost 4 bases and 4 bases, in that order; junction bases with no gene match: 12.

The CDR3 DNA is TGTGCCAGCAGTGAAGCAGGGGGCGCCCCAGATACGCAGTATTTT. It specifies CASSEAGGAPDTQYF. This chain connects TRBV6-4 to TRBJ2-3, with 8 bases identical to TRBD1. CDR3 length equals 15 residues. V dropped 3 bases and J dropped 4; count of bases not matched to a gene: 6. Germline V gene sequence: CDR1 MRHNA, CDR2 SNTAGT.

This chain links TRBV6-5 with TRBJ1-2; unclear D gene. Looked up from germline, CDR1 is MNHEY and CDR2 is SVGAGI. V shed 2 bases and J shed 8 bases, with 12 bases lying between them. There are 13 residues in the CDR3. The CDR3 DNA follows: TGTGCCAGCAGTTACGAGGCATGGCGGGGCTACACCTTC. This gives the protein CASSYEAWRGYTF.

This clonotype was seen a handful of times. The chain's CDR3 is CASSRRYDTGGRNTEAFF. CDR3 bases: TGCGCCAGCTCAAGAAGGTATGATACAGGGGGTAGGAACACTGAAGCTTTCTTT. The genes are TRBV10-2 and TRBJ1-1; TRBD1 aligns across 8 bases. The J segment lost 1 base and the V segment lost 8 bases, leaving 18 bases of the junction unmatched. CDR1 and CDR2 from the germline V gene are WSHSY and SAAADI. The CDR3 is 18 residues long.

Many counts were recorded for this clonotype. The J gene is TRBJ2-3, the V gene TRBV20-1; the D call may be TRBD1 or TRBD2 (6 bases each). The germline V and J ends were trimmed by 6 bases and 4 bases, with 14 bases remaining between them. CDR1 and CDR2 from the germline V gene are DFQATT and SNEGSKA (reference sequence). This CDR3 is built from 13 residues. The CDR3 is CSAEPRGPDTQYF. CDR3 sequence (DNA): TGCAGTGCAGAACCCCGGGGGCCAGATACGCAGTATTTT.

The sample holds a few counts of this clonotype. The V and J genes are TRBV7-3 and TRBJ2-1; TRBD2 matches at 9 bases. After removal of 6 bases from V and 8 bases from J, the junction contained 14 bases not matched to a gene. Germline lookup yields CDR1 SGHTA and CDR2 FQGTGA. The CDR3 contains 16 residues. The CDR3 nucleotides read TGTGCCAGCAGTTACCCGGGAGCGGGGGGCCTGGATGAGCAGTTCTTC. It is translated as CASSYPGAGGLDEQFF.

This clonotype is a singleton in its sample. This may be a read error, as it is one base from a much larger clone. This chain connects TRBV29-1 to TRBJ2-5, with TRBD1 matching 7 bases. With V trimmed by 5 bases and J by 2 bases, 11 bases remained unmatched. Germline CDR1 and CDR2: SQVTM and ANQGSEA. This CDR3 is built from 15 residues. This chain's CDR3 is CSVNGTEQLQETQYF. The CDR3 region has the DNA TGCAGCGTTAACGGGACAGAACAGCTTCAAGAGACCCAGTACTTC. Using reference TRBV29-1 and TRBJ2-5 for the parts outside the CDR3, the full variable domain is SAVISQKPSRDICQRGTSLTIQCQVDSQVTMMFWYRQQPGQSLTLIATANQGSEATYESGFVIDKFPISRPNLTFSTLTVSNMSPEDSSIYLCSVNGTEQLQETQYFGPGTRLLVL.

Many counts were recorded for this clonotype. The V gene is TRBV4-2, the J gene TRBJ2-6, with D possibly being TRBD1 (6 bases). V lost 0 bases to trimming and J lost 2 bases, with 8 bases between them. CDR3 length: 16 residues. CDR1 and CDR2 (germline): LGHNA, YNFKEQ. The CDR3 loop is CASSQERGTGANVLTF. The CDR3 nucleotides read TGTGCCAGCAGCCAAGAGAGGGGGACTGGGGCCAACGTCCTGACTTTC.

This clonotype has more than one count but fewer than ten. This chain uses TRBV7-6 with TRBJ1-2, with 12 nucleotides matching TRBD1. CDR1 and CDR2 (germline): SGHVS, FNYEAQ. V shed 6 bases and J 7 bases; nucleotides not matched to a gene: 9. The CDR3 spans 15 residues. Here the CDR3 DNA reads TGTGCCAGCAGTACCCCGGGACAGGGGGCTGGTGGCTACACCTTC. It yields the protein CASSTPGQGAGGYTF.

Comment on this clonotype: Possible read error: a much larger clone is one base away. This CDR3 reads CASSYKTGLFDGYTF. The CDR3, as DNA: TGTGCCAGCAGTTATAAGACGGGGTTATTTGATGGCTACACCTTC. V gene TRBV6-5 combines with J gene TRBJ1-2, with D unresolved. The CDR3 length is 15 residues. Germline-derived CDR1 and CDR2 are MNHEY and SVGAGI. V lost 3 bases, J lost 6 bases, and 17 bases lay in between.

This clonotype turned up a few times. The gene calls are TRBV19 and TRBJ2-2; no clear D gene. V was cut by 11 bases and J by 4 bases, with 17 bases left in between. CDR3 length: 14 amino acids. The germline V gene has CDR1 LNHDA and CDR2 SQIVND (reference sequence). CDR3 coding DNA: TGTGCCGGACGAAATTCCCTGAGCACCGGGGAGCTGTTTTTT. It translates to CAGRNSLSTGELFF.

This clonotype was observed at least ten times. V usage is TRBV5-1 and J usage is TRBJ1-1; weak D call: TRBD1 (6 bases). Germline V gene lookup returns CDR1 SGHRS and CDR2 YFSETQ. The germline V and J ends were trimmed by 3 bases and 1 base, with 10 bases remaining between them. The CDR3 runs to 14 residues. The CDR3 sequence: CASSSIGGNTEAFF. DNA for the CDR3: TGCGCCAGCAGCTCGATAGGGGGGAACACTGAAGCTTTCTTT.

The V call is TRBV19, the J call TRBJ2-2; D is unclear. Germline V gives CDR1 LNHDA, CDR2 SQIVND (reference sequence). V gave up 6 bases and J gave up 5 bases, with 16 bases separating them. This CDR3 contains 15 residues. The CDR3 here is CASSLGTWRTGELFF. DNA for the CDR3: TGTGCCAGTAGCCTCGGTACCTGGAGAACCGGGGAGCTGTTTTTT.

This clonotype was recorded at least ten times. The chain links TRBV20-1 to TRBJ1-5; no definite D call. V was shortened by 3 bases and J by 4 bases, with 7 bases between the two germline ends. The germline V gene encodes CDR1 DFQATT and CDR2 SNEGSKA (reference sequence). The CDR3 covers 12 residues. CDR3 sequence: CSASLINQPQHF. The CDR3 nucleotides read TGCAGTGCTAGTCTGATAAATCAGCCCCAGCATTTT.